The following is a TCR beta chain sequence with its context. Antigen unknown. This CDR3 region has 13 residues. The germline gives CDR1 MNHEY, CDR2 SMNVEV (reference sequence). V shed 4 bases and J shed 3 bases, with 10 bases lying between them. The sample comes from a study of T cell responses to AZD1222 COVID-19 vaccine. Overall study findings and caveats: CD4 TCRs linked to vaccination spanned spike, dominating at 160-218 and 743-854.

Profiling relied on immunoSEQ multiplex PCR, and the TCRdb table lists in-frame clones only, not all of them. The table includes approximately 210,000 clones, 80% to 95% detected once. Sample: peripheral blood, taken 28 days after the second AZD1222 dose. The receptor comes from an adult who received the AZD1222 COVID-19 vaccine. The chain carries TRBV27 and TRBJ2-7, with D hard to call. The DNA of the CDR3 is TGTGCCAGCAGTTATAGCAGCTTCTACGAGCAGTACTTC. Residues: CASSYSSFYEQYF.